This passage covers 12 T cell receptor beta chains from one sample sequenced in a study of tumor and adjacent non-tumor tissue in lung cancer. TCRbeta libraries were built with three rounds of nested PCR, modified from ARM-PCR. A single record per CDR3 protein comes from TCRdb applying MiXCR to the multiplex PCR reads. This table has 45,000 to 65,000 distinct CDR3 sequences, about 70% appearing once. The template was RNA from unsorted bulk tissue. The normal lung tissue was taken more than 3 cm from the tumor edge. The sequencing input was distant non-tumor lung tissue. Receptors were obtained from a woman between 55 and 75 years old with non-small cell lung cancer.

Points on this clonotype: At one boundary the junction diverges from the germline segment, which might be a read error. This chain joins TRBV6-6 and TRBJ1-2; unclear D gene. In germline, CDR1 is MNHNY, CDR2 SVGAGI (reference sequence). The CDR3 extends over 14 amino acids. The CDR3 region is CASSQRQADYGYAF. The CDR3 region has the DNA TGTGCCAGCAGTCAGAGGCAGGCTGACTATGGCTACGCATTC.

On this clonotype itself: An end of the junction does not agree with germline; a read error may underlie this. V gene TRBV29-1 combines with J gene TRBJ1-5, with no clear D. The CDR3 loop spans 12 amino acids. Germline V gene lookup returns CDR1 SQVTM and CDR2 ANQGSEA. This CDR3 is CSVADIYEPQRF. The CDR3 bases are TGCAGCGTCGCCGACATTTATGAGCCCCAGCGTTTC.

For this clonotype: The CDR3 does not end in the conserved phenylalanine or tryptophan, so this is likely a read error. The V and J genes are TRBV4-2 and TRBJ2-7; 14 nucleotides agree with TRBD2. Per germline, CDR1 LGHNA and CDR2 YNFKEQ. There are 16 residues in the CDR3. The CDR3 region is CACSSGTSGGGYEQYL. The CDR3, as DNA: TGTGCCTGCAGCTCCGGGACTAGCGGGGGTGGCTACGAGCAGTACCTC.

As concerns this clonotype: The germline gene is not matched at one end of the junction; a read error may be the cause. The chain combines TRBV7-9 with TRBJ2-5; TRBD1 matches 7 bases. The CDR3 loop spans 14 amino acids. The V gene's germline CDR1 is SEHNR and CDR2 FQNEAQ (reference sequence). The CDR3 is CTSSLTGQVETQYF. In DNA, the CDR3 is TGTACCAGCAGCTTAACAGGACAGGTGGAGACCCAGTACTTC.

As to this clonotype: One end of the junction is discordant with germline, which a read error may explain. This sequence joins TRBV6-5 and TRBJ2-5; 10 bases match TRBD1. Germline assignment: CDR1 MNHEY and CDR2 SVGAGI. The CDR3 extends over 14 amino acids. In DNA, the CDR3 is TGTCCCAACAGTCGGACAGGGGGTCAAAAGACCCAGTACTTT. It yields the protein CPNSRTGGQKTQYF.

Notes on this clonotype: Since no conserved phenylalanine or tryptophan closes the CDR3, a read error is the likely cause. This chain connects TRBV6-2 or TRBV6-3 to TRBJ2-1; D is possibly TRBD2 (5 bases). Germline-derived CDR1 and CDR2 are MNHEY and SVGEGT. This CDR3 comprises 12 residues. The CDR3 sequence: CTSSYTSNEQFL. CDR3 coding DNA: TGTACCAGCAGTTACACTAGCAATGAGCAGTTCTTA.

Comments on this clonotype: Its ends do not fully match the called genes, so a read error is possible. This CDR3 reads CASSLRPSGSCYNERFF. CDR3 DNA: TGTGCCAGCAGCTTAAGGCCCTCCGGGTCTTGCTACAATGAGCGGTTCTTC. V and J are TRBV11-2 and TRBJ2-1; D is undetermined. Germline CDR1 reads SGHAT; CDR2 reads FQNNGV. The CDR3 is made up of 17 amino acids.

Details on this clonotype: The conserved final phenylalanine or tryptophan is absent from the CDR3, which likely points to a read error. The chain couples TRBV6-5 to TRBJ2-4, with D perhaps TRBD1 or TRBD2 (6 bases each). Germline V gene lookup returns CDR1 MNHEY and CDR2 SVGAGI. The CDR3 runs to 17 residues. Between the trimmed V and J ends, which lost 9 bases and 4 bases, there was a span of 25 bases. CDR3 region: CASRPSKGGGTKNIQYY. The CDR3 region has the DNA TGTGCCAGTAGACCATCGAAAGGGGGAGGTACTAAAAACATTCAGTACTAC.

As to this clonotype: A read error may explain this, as a much larger clone is one base away. The CDR3 does not close with the conserved phenylalanine or tryptophan, likely indicating a read error. This sequence joins TRBV28 and TRBJ1-1; D ambiguous. Germline loops: CDR1 MDHEN, CDR2 SYDVKM. The CDR3 totals 15 residues. V lost 6 bases and J 0 bases, leaving 14 bases between the germline ends. CDR3 DNA sequence: TGTGCCAGCAGAAGCCGACGGAGAATGAACACTGAAGCTTTCCTT. Amino acid sequence: CASRSRRRMNTEAFL.

The chain couples TRBV12-3 or TRBV12-4 to TRBJ1-5; 7 bases line up with TRBD1. V shed 9 bases and J 6 bases; nucleotides not matched to a gene: 8. This CDR3 is built from 13 residues. The CDR3 sequence is CARAGGQSQPQHF. CDR3 nucleotide sequence: TGTGCCAGGGCAGGGGGTCAGAGTCAGCCCCAGCATTTT.

On this clonotype: A read error may account for a junction end that differs from germline. The genes are TRBV6-5 and TRBJ2-1; 8 bases fit TRBD2. This CDR3 contains 17 residues. The V gene's germline CDR1 is MNHEY and CDR2 SVGAGI. This chain's CDR3 is CASSYSLSGAGAREQSF. The DNA of the CDR3 is TGTGCCAGCAGTTACTCGCTGAGCGGAGCGGGAGCTCGTGAGCAGTCCTTC.

In this sample, this clonotype turned up a few times. A clone one base away is much larger, so this may be a read error. It is likely a read error, because the conserved phenylalanine at the end of the CDR3 is missing. This chain joins TRBV4-1 and TRBJ1-1; possibly TRBD1 for D (5 bases). The germline V gene encodes CDR1 MGHRA and CDR2 YSYEKL. The CDR3 totals 15 residues. The V and J ends lost 7 bases and 2 bases respectively, with 17 bases between them. DNA of the CDR3: TGCGCCAGCAAATTGACAGAACTATCTAACACTGAAGCTTTCCTT. This codes for CASKLTELSNTEAFL.